A selection of T cell receptor beta chains follows, all from one sample in a study of blood T cell repertoires in COVID-19. TCRdb's table, derived via immunoSEQ multiplex PCR, lists solely in-frame clones and lacks some. The sample consists of about 290,000 clones, about nine tenths of them appearing once. The sample consisted of PBMCs or T cells enriched from blood (not recorded which). The receptors were gathered from a woman in her thirties or forties who had recovered from COVID-19. Each CDR3 is given with its conserved first and last residue. A D gene is named only where the DNA matches it firmly. Expanded clones are given a class, and other clones once, few, many or no size at all.

D gene,clone size,J gene,V gene,CDR3 DNA,CDR3 protein
TRBD2,once,TRBJ2-7,TRBV19,TGTGCCAGTAAACCTAGCGGGAGGACCTACGAGCAGTACTTC,CASKPSGRTYEQYF
.,few,TRBJ2-3,TRBV21-1,TGTGCCAGCAGCTTCGCCGTGAGGACAGGGCGGGCAGATACGCAGTATTTT,CASSFAVRTGRADTQYF
.,.,TRBJ2-1,TRBV3-1/TRBV3-2,TGTGCCAGCAGCCACCCAAATGAGCAGTTCTTC,CASSHPNEQFF
TRBD2,.,TRBJ2-1,TRBV11-2,TGTGCCAGCAGCTTATGGGCTAGCGGGGGCTACAATGAGCAGTTCTTC,CASSLWASGGYNEQFF
TRBD2,.,TRBJ2-1,TRBV13,TGTGCCAGCAGCTCGAGCGGGAGCTCCTACAATGAGCAGTTCTTC,CASSSSGSSYNEQFF
TRBD1,.,TRBJ1-2,TRBV6-5,TGTGCCAGCAGTAGACAGGGGAGCGGCTACACCTTC,CASSRQGSGYTF
.,.,TRBJ2-5,TRBV6-8,TGTGCCAACCAACCCCACCCAGGGCGGGGAGAGACCCAGTACTTC,CANQPHPGRGETQYF
.,.,TRBJ2-2,TRBV4-2,TGTGCCAGCAGCCACTTCACCGGGGAGCTGTTTTTT,CASSHFTGELFF
TRBD1,.,TRBJ2-4,TRBV6-6,TGTGCCAGCCGCAGGGGGTGGCCAACGGAAAACATTCAGTACTTC,CASRRGWPTENIQYF
.,.,TRBJ2-7,TRBV30,TGTGCCTGGAGTGTACTCCGCCGGAGCTCCTACGAGCAGTACTTC,CAWSVLRRSSYEQYF
TRBD2,.,TRBJ2-5,TRBV18,TGTGCCAGCTCACTCGGAACCGGGACTAGCGGCCAAGAGACCCAGTACTTC,CASSLGTGTSGQETQYF
.,.,TRBJ2-7,TRBV15,TGTGCCACCAGCAGAGACAGGGGTCGGGAGCAGTACTTC,CATSRDRGREQYF
.,.,TRBJ1-3,TRBV18,TGTGCCAGCTCACCATATTCGCCAGAAATCTCTGGAAACACCATATATTTT,CASSPYSPEISGNTIYF
TRBD2,few,TRBJ2-1,TRBV7-9,TGTGCCAGCAGCTTAAGCCTAGCGGGGAGCTACAATGAGCAGTTCTTC,CASSLSLAGSYNEQFF
.,.,TRBJ1-4,TRBV7-9,TGTGCCAGCGAAAAAACAGGAAGCGAAAAACTGTTTTTT,CASEKTGSEKLFF
TRBD2,.,TRBJ2-3,TRBV5-1,TGCGCCAGCAGCTTGTATCGCGGGGGTGACACGTCCACAGATACGCAGTATTTT,CASSLYRGGDTSTDTQYF
.,.,TRBJ1-2,TRBV4-2,TGTGCCAGCAGCCAAGATAGGCAGGGGCCAACGGGCTACACCTTC,CASSQDRQGPTGYTF
TRBD1,.,TRBJ2-3,TRBV9,TGTGCCAGCAGCGTACACCAGGGGGCTGAAACAGATACGCAGTATTTT,CASSVHQGAETDTQYF
.,.,TRBJ1-3,TRBV2,TGTGCCAGCAGTGCGGGTGGAAACACCATATATTTT,CASSAGGNTIYF
TRBD2,.,TRBJ2-3,TRBV30,TGTGCCTGGAGTGACGGACTAGCTCATACGCAGTATTTT,CAWSDGLAHTQYF
TRBD1,.,TRBJ1-2,TRBV5-4,TGTGCCAGCAGTCGAGACAGGGGAAACGGCTACACCTTC,CASSRDRGNGYTF
.,.,TRBJ2-5,TRBV9,TGTGCCAGCAGCGTAGTAAGTCTTTTAGCCCCCGAGACCCAGTACTTC,CASSVVSLLAPETQYF
TRBD2,.,TRBJ2-1,TRBV9,TGTGCCAGCAGCACCCCCGGACTAGCGGGGAATGAGCAGTTCTTC,CASSTPGLAGNEQFF
.,.,TRBJ1-2,TRBV5-1,TGCGCCAGCAGCTTGAATTCACGGGTTGGCTACACCTTC,CASSLNSRVGYTF
.,few,TRBJ1-1,TRBV5-4,TGTGCCAGCAGCTTGGAGGAGGGTATCACTGAAGCTTTCTTT,CASSLEEGITEAFF
TRBD1,.,TRBJ2-7,TRBV3-1/TRBV3-2,TGTGCCAGCAGCCAAGATTCGGGGCAGGGGGTGTTCGAGCAGTACTTC,CASSQDSGQGVFEQYF
.,.,TRBJ1-2,TRBV5-6,TGTGCCAGCAGCTTGGCACCTCAGGAACCCCGCACTCTTTTTTATGGCTACACCTTC,CASSLAPQEPRTLFYGYTF
.,few,TRBJ1-2,TRBV30,TGTGCCTGGAGATACAAGCGGGGGGCTCGTAACTATGGCTACACCTTC,CAWRYKRGARNYGYTF
TRBD2,.,TRBJ2-1,TRBV27,TGTGCCAGCAGTTTGGTGGGGACTAGCTCCTACAATGAGCAGTTCTTC,CASSLVGTSSYNEQFF
TRBD1,.,TRBJ1-5,TRBV2,TGTGCCAGCAGATACAGGGGCTCGAACGGTCAGCCCCAGCATTTT,CASRYRGSNGQPQHF
TRBD1,.,TRBJ2-1,TRBV7-2,TGTGCCAGCAGCTTAGCGCCAGGGGGATTCATCAATGAGCAGTTCTTC,CASSLAPGGFINEQFF
.,.,TRBJ2-7,TRBV7-9,TGTGCCAGCAGCTTAGTACTCCCGGGACTCATCTACGAGCAGTACTTC,CASSLVLPGLIYEQYF
TRBD1,.,TRBJ1-2,TRBV5-4,TGTGCCAGCAGCTTCCCATCGGGACAGGGGGTGGGTGGCTACACCTTC,CASSFPSGQGVGGYTF
.,.,TRBJ2-3,TRBV15,TGTGCCACCAGCAACCGACTAACATTAACAGATACGCAGTATTTT,CATSNRLTLTDTQYF
TRBD2,.,TRBJ2-3,TRBV30,TGTGCCTGGAGGGGACTAGCGGGGAGCACAGATACGCAGTATTTT,CAWRGLAGSTDTQYF
TRBD2,.,TRBJ2-1,TRBV7-2,TGTGCCAGCAGCTCCCGGGTGCTAGCGGTCGAGCAGTTCTTC,CASSSRVLAVEQFF
TRBD1,.,TRBJ2-1,TRBV7-3,TGTGCCAGCAGCCGTAGCGGACAGGGTTTCTACGATGAGCAGTTCTTC,CASSRSGQGFYDEQFF
TRBD2,once,TRBJ2-3,TRBV5-1,TGCGCCAGCAGCGGGCCGACTAGCGGGGTGGGCACAGATACGCAGTATTTT,CASSGPTSGVGTDTQYF
TRBD2,.,TRBJ2-1,TRBV4-2,TGTGCCAGCAGCCAAGGAAGTAGCGGGAGCCCTTATGAGCAGTTCTTC,CASSQGSSGSPYEQFF
TRBD1,.,TRBJ1-1,TRBV19,TGTGCCAGTGAAGGGGGCCGAGGTGTCACTGAAGCTTTCTTT,CASEGGRGVTEAFF
.,.,TRBJ2-2,TRBV7-3,TGTGCCAGCAGCTTAACGGGGGAAGGGGCGGGAACCGGGGAGCTGTTTTTT,CASSLTGEGAGTGELFF
.,.,TRBJ1-1,TRBV28,TGTGCCAGCAGTTCCCCCCCCAGTGATGAAGCTTTCTTT,CASSSPPSDEAFF
.,.,TRBJ2-2,TRBV11-2,TGTGCCAGCAGCTCCCGACTGGACAGCAACACCGGGGAGCTGTTTTTT,CASSSRLDSNTGELFF
.,once,TRBJ1-5,TRBV19,TGTGCCAGTAGAGGGGTCCGGGGGGCTGAGGATCAGCCCCAGCATTTT,CASRGVRGAEDQPQHF
.,.,TRBJ1-3,TRBV18,TGTGCCAGCTCCCCCGACAGCGCGGGAAACACCATATATTTT,CASSPDSAGNTIYF